Following are 21 T cell receptor beta chains from one sample sequenced in a study of Ad26.COV2.S vaccination and SARS-CoV-2 variants. As to treatment: roughly 18 received Ad26.COV2.S at low or high dose, single or two shots; about 5 received placebo; per-sample allocation not given. Specimen acquisition occurred on day 63 following the initial vaccine or placebo injection. Assay used: immunoSEQ multiplex PCR; TCRdb lists only in-frame clones, some missing. Of 500,000 or so clones listed, roughly nine tenths were seen once; the top ten hold 2.5%. Here the sequenced sample was peripheral blood, taken in a trial of Ad26.COV2.S vaccine versus placebo. These receptors originate from a person aged 18 to 65 who received the Ad26.COV2.S COVID-19 vaccine or a placebo.

The DNA of the CDR3 is TGCGCCAGCAGCTTGGACAATGAGCAGTTCTTC. Translated, it gives CASSLDNEQFF. The chain combines TRBV5-1 with TRBJ2-1; D unresolved. Germline CDR1 is SGHRS and CDR2 is YFSETQ. The CDR3 has 11 amino acids. With 0 bases removed from V and 5 bases from J, the gap between germline ends came to 0 bases.

The chain employs TRBV9 and TRBJ2-6, with D perhaps TRBD1 (5 bases). The CDR3 runs to 16 residues. The V gene's germline CDR1 is SGDLS and CDR2 YYNGEE. V dropped 3 bases and J dropped 2 bases, with 12 bases sitting between them. The CDR3 is CASSARASPGANVLTF. For the CDR3, the DNA is TGTGCCAGCAGCGCCAGGGCCTCCCCTGGGGCCAACGTCCTGACTTTC.

This chain uses TRBV9 with TRBJ1-1; D uncertain. Trimming cost V 2 bases and J 3 bases, with 11 bases left between them. Germline assignment: CDR1 SGDLS and CDR2 YYNGEE. This CDR3 has 14 residues. The CDR3 here is CASSVGGIDTEAFF. CDR3 DNA: TGTGCCAGCAGCGTTGGAGGGATCGACACTGAAGCTTTCTTT.

V usage is TRBV2 and J usage is TRBJ1-2, with D unresolved. CDR1 SNHLY and CDR2 FYNNEI come from the germline V gene. This CDR3 has 11 residues. Trimming left V 5 bases short and J 5 bases short, with 6 bases between. CDR3 protein: CASSFKYGYTF. As DNA, the CDR3 is TGTGCCAGCAGTTTTAAATATGGCTACACCTTC.

The chain recombines TRBV5-1 with TRBJ2-3; D ambiguous. Germline CDR1 and CDR2: SGHRS and YFSETQ. Between the trimmed V and J ends, which lost 1 base and 0 bases, there was a span of 12 bases. The CDR3 has 16 residues. The CDR3 sequence: CASSLLFQTSTDTQYF. The DNA for the CDR3 is TGCGCCAGCAGCTTGCTTTTTCAGACTAGCACAGATACGCAGTATTTT.

The chain links TRBV6-6 to TRBJ1-2; the D is unclear. Germline lookup yields CDR1 MNHNY and CDR2 SVGAGI (reference sequence). The V end was cut by 7 bases, the J end by 6 bases, with 18 bases between. This CDR3 has 14 amino acids. CDR3 protein: CASIWTPGRDGYTF. The CDR3 bases are TGTGCCAGCATTTGGACCCCGGGCAGAGATGGCTACACCTTC.

V usage is TRBV20-1 and J usage is TRBJ2-5, with unresolved D. Trimming removed 3 bases at V and 7 bases at J, with 6 bases between. Germline lookup yields CDR1 DFQATT and CDR2 SNEGSKA (reference sequence). CDR3 length: 10 amino acids. CDR3 region: CSARGATQYF. In DNA form, the CDR3 reads TGCAGTGCTAGGGGCGCGACCCAGTACTTC.

Only one count was recorded for this clone. Here the CDR3 reads CSVRGGIGYTF. DNA for the CDR3: TGCAGCGTCAGGGGGGGGATAGGCTACACCTTC. This chain links TRBV29-1 with TRBJ1-2; 7 positions match TRBD1. The V gene's germline CDR1 is SQVTM and CDR2 ANQGSEA. The CDR3 spans 11 residues. V was clipped by 6 bases and J by 8 bases; unmatched bases: 6.

J is TRBJ1-3 and V is TRBV4-2, with a possible D match to TRBD1 (6 bases). The germline V gene has CDR1 LGHNA and CDR2 YNFKEQ. V lost 4 bases, J lost 0 bases, and 16 bases lay in between. The CDR3 spans 17 residues. CDR3 sequence (DNA): TGTGCCAGCAGCCGCCCACAAGGGGGGAGCTCTGGAAACACCATATATTTT. Encoded protein: CASSRPQGGSSGNTIYF.

In the case of this clone: Other DNA sequences in the same sample also yield this CDR3. V is TRBV5-1 and J is TRBJ2-5; D is ambiguous. V dropped 1 base and J dropped 2 bases, with 3 bases sitting between them. Germline lookup yields CDR1 SGHRS and CDR2 YFSETQ. The CDR3 covers 12 residues. CDR3 coding DNA: TGCGCCAGCAGCTTGCTGCAAGAGACCCAGTACTTC. This encodes CASSLLQETQYF.

The genes are TRBV30 and TRBJ1-1, with D unresolved. This CDR3 region has 13 residues. The ends were cut back, 2 bases at V and 2 bases at J, with 9 bases in the middle. Germline V lookup: CDR1 GTSNPN, CDR2 SVGIG (reference sequence). CDR3: CAWSNRGNTEAFF. The CDR3 DNA is TGTGCCTGGAGTAACCGGGGAAACACTGAAGCTTTCTTT.

The chain is built from TRBV5-1 and TRBJ1-1; TRBD1 is a possible D gene (5 bases). The CDR3 loop spans 16 amino acids. Germline V gene lookup returns CDR1 SGHRS and CDR2 YFSETQ. The V end lost 4 bases, the J end lost 4 bases, and 20 bases lay between the germline ends. DNA for the CDR3: TGCGCCAGCAGCGGCGGACACCGTAGTCCTCCCACTGAAGCTTTCTTT. It is translated as CASSGGHRSPPTEAFF.

The table lists this clone with a count of one. This sequence joins TRBV5-1 and TRBJ2-4, with D perhaps matching TRBD1 or TRBD2 (7 bases each). The CDR3 contains 16 residues. Germline CDR1 SGHRS, CDR2 YFSETQ. V was clipped by 3 bases and J by 7 bases, with 20 bases between them. CDR3 residues: CASSYRQGGRGNIQYF. The CDR3 DNA reads as TGCGCCAGCAGCTACCGACAGGGAGGGAGGGGGAACATTCAGTACTTC.

V gene TRBV11-1 combines with J gene TRBJ1-1, with D possibly TRBD1 on 6 matching bases. V lost 5 bases and J 1 base, leaving 14 bases between the germline ends. This CDR3 has 15 amino acids. Germline CDR1 and CDR2: SGHAT and FQDESV (reference sequence). The CDR3 region has the DNA TGTGCCAGCAGCCCATCGACAGGAGGGAACACTGAAGCTTTCTTT. Its protein product is CASSPSTGGNTEAFF.

J is TRBJ1-2 and V is TRBV25-1, with D maybe TRBD1 (5 bases). V lost 6 bases and J 1 base, leaving 12 bases between the germline ends. The CDR3 runs to 14 residues. Germline CDR1 and CDR2: MGHDK and SYGVNS. The chain's CDR3 is CASRDIGLNYGYTF. CDR3 sequence (DNA): TGTGCCAGCAGGGACATTGGACTTAACTATGGCTACACCTTC.

The chain employs TRBV27 and TRBJ1-1; D is unresolved. The CDR3 sequence is 9 residues long. The germline V and J ends were trimmed by 9 bases and 11 bases, with 10 bases remaining between them. Looked up from germline, CDR1 is MNHEY and CDR2 is SMNVEV (reference sequence). DNA for the CDR3: TGTGCCAGGCCCCTAGAGGCTTTCTTT. Encoded protein: CARPLEAFF.

The chain has TRBV7-9 and TRBJ2-7; D is tentatively TRBD1 or TRBD2 (5 bases each). Germline CDR1 is SEHNR and CDR2 is FQNEAQ (reference sequence). The CDR3 is 15 amino acids. V lost 5 bases and J 6 bases, leaving 20 bases between the germline ends. The CDR3 DNA is TGTGCCAGCAGCCCCGTGGGGGACCGTCTTACCGAGCAGTACTTC. Translation: CASSPVGDRLTEQYF.

This chain uses TRBV6-5 with TRBJ2-5; no definite D call. Deletions cut 0 bases from V and 6 bases from J, with 8 bases between. Germline CDR1 and CDR2: MNHEY and SVGAGI. CDR3 length equals 13 residues. The CDR3 here is CASSYSRQQTQYF. The CDR3 nucleotides read TGTGCCAGCAGTTACTCGCGCCAGCAGACCCAGTACTTC.

In its sample, this clone was seen once. The chain couples TRBV7-9 to TRBJ2-7, with D maybe TRBD1 (5 bases). This CDR3 comprises 14 residues. With 6 bases removed from V and 2 bases from J, the gap between germline ends came to 14 bases. Looked up from germline, CDR1 is SEHNR and CDR2 is FQNEAQ (reference sequence). The DNA for the CDR3 is TGTGCCAGCAGTCTAAAAGACAGTCCCTACGAGCAGTACTTC. This encodes CASSLKDSPYEQYF.

Written as DNA, the CDR3 is TGTGCCAGCAGCGGAGGGCACAATTCACCCCTCCACTTT. Protein: CASSGGHNSPLHF. The chain joins TRBV9 to TRBJ1-6; D not resolved. The CDR3 has 13 amino acids. Trimming took off 3 bases at V and 7 bases at J, with 8 bases between the two ends. The germline V gene has CDR1 SGDLS and CDR2 YYNGEE.

The CDR3 is CASSLRLAEKDTQYF. DNA of the CDR3: TGCGCCAGCAGCTTGAGGCTAGCGGAGAAAGATACGCAGTATTTT. This chain uses TRBV5-1 with TRBJ2-3; TRBD2 agrees at 7 bases. CDR3 length: 15 residues. With V trimmed by 1 base and J by 5 bases, 7 bases remained unmatched. Germline lookup yields CDR1 SGHRS and CDR2 YFSETQ.